Listed below are T cell receptor beta chains from one sample, sequenced in a study of T cells in localized non-small cell lung cancer. Using immunoSEQ multiplex PCR, the repertoire was profiled, and TCRdb retains in-frame clones only, with some absent. This table holds thousands of clones, about 25% found once. Material: lung tumor tissue, obtained before any cancer treatment. The source of these receptors is a male donor aged 60 or older with stage I lung adenocarcinoma. Both conserved end residues are part of each CDR3. The D gene is left open where the match is weak. A clone size is listed for some rows: how often the clone was seen (once, few, many), or a class if it is expanded.

CDR3aa | abundance | v_gene | d_gene | j_gene
CASSLDRASGTTYEQYF | . | TRBV11-3 | TRBD2 | TRBJ2-7
CASSWTHEETQYF | few | TRBV6-8 | . | TRBJ2-5
CASIQTWGNQPQHF | . | TRBV19 | . | TRBJ1-5
CASSHPDRLEAFF | . | TRBV19 | TRBD1 | TRBJ1-1
CASSLALAPGETQYF | few | TRBV11-3 | . | TRBJ2-5
CASSVTSGGVTDTQYF | few | TRBV6-8 | TRBD2 | TRBJ2-3
CASSFGQITDTQYF | few | TRBV5-1 | . | TRBJ2-3
CASSAGLAANEQFF | . | TRBV9 | TRBD2 | TRBJ2-1
CASSYSPGRLDTQYF | few | TRBV6-8 | . | TRBJ2-3
CASSLGLSNEKLFF | . | TRBV5-1 | . | TRBJ1-4
CASSRGDLDTQYF | few | TRBV7-1 | . | TRBJ2-3
CASAQDGIEAFF | . | TRBV19 | . | TRBJ1-1
CSVAGTLGNTEAFF | . | TRBV29-1 | . | TRBJ1-1
CASSVRGVRQPQHF | few | TRBV9 | . | TRBJ1-5
CASSVGGNSGNTIYF | . | TRBV9 | . | TRBJ1-3
CASSLAPGTERSSPLHF | . | TRBV5-1 | TRBD1 | TRBJ1-6
CASRMTGGRNEQFF | few | TRBV6-8 | TRBD1 | TRBJ2-1
CASSQRGSDYEQYF | . | TRBV11-3 | . | TRBJ2-7
CASSLSTGRGQPQHF | few | TRBV11-3 | . | TRBJ1-5
CASSMQWRGGEETQYF | few | TRBV19 | TRBD2 | TRBJ2-5
CASSFRLGQPQHF | medium-sized | TRBV7-2 | . | TRBJ1-5
CASSTTGGTEAFF | medium-sized | TRBV9 | TRBD1 | TRBJ1-1
CASSQHETGYPLHF | few | TRBV6-8 | . | TRBJ1-6
CASSSGTYGNTIYF | few | TRBV11-3 | . | TRBJ1-3
CASSQNTEAFF | . | TRBV19 | . | TRBJ1-1
CASKMTENTEAFF | medium-sized | TRBV6-8 | . | TRBJ1-1
CASSLVGGSGNIQYF | few | TRBV11-3 | TRBD2 | TRBJ2-4
CASSGGTGDNQPQHF | medium-sized | TRBV6-8 | TRBD1 | TRBJ1-5
CASSLGGAHNEQFF | . | TRBV7-7 | . | TRBJ2-1
CATSRDGWDRGQETQYF | few | TRBV15 | TRBD1 | TRBJ2-5
CASSEGRPDYYNEQFF | medium-sized | TRBV9 | . | TRBJ2-1
CASGLSSGGKGGYTF | . | TRBV12-5 | . | TRBJ1-2
CASSLDTSNNSPLHF | medium-sized | TRBV11-3 | . | TRBJ1-6
CASSSVGWGYNEQFF | few | TRBV18 | . | TRBJ2-1
CASSVTGAEVAFF | few | TRBV9 | TRBD1 | TRBJ1-1
CASSPQATGTGLSPLHF | . | TRBV5-1 | TRBD1 | TRBJ1-6
CASSDYGDRYTF | few | TRBV6-8 | . | TRBJ1-2
CSVEDAGPPWGYTF | . | TRBV29-1 | . | TRBJ1-2
CASSEGWTGNEQYF | medium-sized | TRBV9 | TRBD1 | TRBJ2-7
CASRRTDRGLNEQYF | few | TRBV6-8 | TRBD1 | TRBJ2-7
CASSIELNEQFF | . | TRBV19 | . | TRBJ2-1
CSVTAVSGNTIYF | once | TRBV29-1 | . | TRBJ1-3
CASSPEGGARGYTF | few | TRBV28 | . | TRBJ1-2
CAWRPGQSTNEKLFF | few | TRBV30 | TRBD1 | TRBJ1-4
CASSRQQGSYGYTF | . | TRBV6-8 | . | TRBJ1-2
CASSPTDTGEQFF | . | TRBV19 | . | TRBJ2-1
CASSQEVLWPLHF | . | TRBV4-1 | . | TRBJ1-6
CASSQSSLSGNTIYF | few | TRBV16 | . | TRBJ1-3
CASSGLQPQLDYGYTF | medium-sized | TRBV6-8 | . | TRBJ1-2
CASSVGAGFVSEAFF | medium-sized | TRBV9 | . | TRBJ1-1
CASTRQNSNQPQHF | . | TRBV9 | . | TRBJ1-5
CASSFNRDSGNTIYF | . | TRBV11-3 | . | TRBJ1-3
CASSYGLAGLYEQYF | few | TRBV4-1 | TRBD2 | TRBJ2-7
CASSPNGHSGVYGYTF | . | TRBV28 | . | TRBJ1-2